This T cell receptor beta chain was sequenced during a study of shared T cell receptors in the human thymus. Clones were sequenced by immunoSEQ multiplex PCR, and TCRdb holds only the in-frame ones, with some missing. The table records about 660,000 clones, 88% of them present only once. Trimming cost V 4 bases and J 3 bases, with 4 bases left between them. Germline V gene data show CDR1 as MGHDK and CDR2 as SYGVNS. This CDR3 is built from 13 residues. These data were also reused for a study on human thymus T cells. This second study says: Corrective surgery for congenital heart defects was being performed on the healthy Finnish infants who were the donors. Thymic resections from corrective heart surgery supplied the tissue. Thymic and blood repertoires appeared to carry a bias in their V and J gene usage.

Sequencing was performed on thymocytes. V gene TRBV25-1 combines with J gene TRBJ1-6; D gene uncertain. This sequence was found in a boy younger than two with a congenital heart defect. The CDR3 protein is CASSVHYNSPLHF. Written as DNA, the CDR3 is TGTGCCAGCAGTGTCCACTATAATTCACCCCTCCACTTT.